These 18 T cell receptor beta chains share one sample of origin, sequenced in a study of Graves' ophthalmopathy and Graves' hyperthyroidism. Amplified TCR beta CDR3 regions were obtained using RNA transcripts as template. Amplification began with first-round RT-PCR using HTBI primers, then second-round multiplex PCR was performed. TCRdb re-called the multiplex PCR reads with MiXCR, one entry per CDR3 protein. The table lists under 800,000 distinct CDR3 sequences, over 20% of them singletons. The sequenced sample consisted of peripheral blood. The receptors derive from a young woman with stable Graves' hyperthyroidism. Some clones in this sample may be carry-over from other donors' samples.

The rearrangement joins TRBV29-1 to TRBJ2-2, with TRBD2 matching 9 bases. Germline CDR1 SQVTM, CDR2 ANQGSEA. CDR3 length: 14 residues. The ends lost 6 bases at V and 5 bases at J; junction bases unmatched: 7. This CDR3 is CSVGAGGVTGELFF. CDR3 in DNA: TGCAGCGTGGGAGCGGGAGGTGTGACCGGGGAGCTGTTTTTT.

This clonotype occurred many times. The chain joins TRBV6-2 or TRBV6-3 to TRBJ2-5, with 7 nucleotides matching TRBD1. CDR3 length equals 15 residues. V lost 8 bases, J lost 4 bases, and 13 bases stayed unmatched. Germline V gene data show CDR1 as MNHEY and CDR2 as SVGEGT. The CDR3 sequence: CASSVIRGYGETQYF. DNA for the CDR3: TGTGCCAGCTCCGTAATCAGGGGGTACGGAGAGACCCAGTACTTC.

As concerns this clonotype: This could be a read error, since a much larger clone is one nucleotide away. The V call is TRBV20-1, the J call TRBJ2-7; the D gene is possibly TRBD1 (5 bases). Germline loops: CDR1 DFQATT, CDR2 SNEGSKA (reference sequence). The CDR3 is made up of 14 amino acids. This CDR3 reads CSARARQGMYEQCF. CDR3 nucleotides: TGCAGTGCTAGAGCCCGGCAGGGAATGTACGAGCAGTGCTTC.

This clonotype turned up a few times. This chain connects TRBV6-1 to TRBJ2-7, with D perhaps given as TRBD1 or TRBD2 (5 bases each). V was clipped by 3 bases and J by 3 bases, with 15 bases between them. This CDR3 has 15 amino acids. Germline loops: CDR1 MNHNS, CDR2 SASEGT. The CDR3 nucleotides are TGTGCCAGCAGTGAGGCGAGAGGGGCGCACTACGAGCAGTACTTC. Translated, it gives CASSEARGAHYEQYF.

This clonotype was counted at least ten times. This chain connects TRBV30 to TRBJ1-2; 7 bases agree with TRBD1. V was pared by 3 bases and J by 3 bases, with 4 bases of the junction left unmatched. The germline CDR1 and CDR2 sequences are GTSNPN and SVGIG (reference sequence). This CDR3 is 13 amino acids long. The CDR3 nucleotides are TGTGCCTGGAGGAGACAGGGAGACTATGGCTACACCTTC. It yields the protein CAWRRQGDYGYTF. Filled out from reference TRBV30 and TRBJ1-2, the complete variable domain reads SQTIHQWPATLVQPVGSPLSLECTVEGTSNPNLYWYRQAAGRGLQLLFYSVGIGQISSEVPQNLSASRPQDRQFILSSKKLLLSDSGFYLCAWRRQGDYGYTFGSGTRLTVV.

A word on this clonotype: A junction boundary mismatches the germline segment, possibly from a read error. CDR3 bases: TGTGCCATCAGTTACAGGGACCGCGCGAACACTGAAGCTTTCTTT. This codes for CAISYRDRANTEAFF. The chain employs TRBV6-5 and TRBJ1-1, with D possibly being TRBD1 (6 bases). Germline CDR1 MNHEY, CDR2 SVGAGI. The CDR3 sequence is 15 residues long.

The table lists this clonotype with many counts. The chain recombines TRBV7-8 with TRBJ2-7; D is ambiguous. CDR1 is SGHVS and CDR2 is FQNEAQ in the germline V gene. V dropped 5 bases and J dropped 0 bases, with 11 bases sitting between them. The CDR3 has 14 amino acids. Written as DNA, the CDR3 is TGTGCCAGCAGCCCCGGACGGACCTCCTACGAGCAGTACTTC. As protein: CASSPGRTSYEQYF.

This clonotype was counted between two and nine times. The chain combines TRBV7-9 with TRBJ2-5, with D possibly being TRBD1 or TRBD2 (5 bases each). Germline V gene lookup returns CDR1 SEHNR and CDR2 FQNEAQ (reference sequence). With 3 bases removed from V and 1 base from J, the gap between germline ends came to 15 bases. There are 16 residues in the CDR3. The chain's CDR3 is CASSFPGRTSQETQYF. The DNA for the CDR3 is TGTGCCAGCAGCTTTCCGGGACGGACCTCCCAAGAGACCCAGTACTTC.

This clonotype occurred a few times. The chain couples TRBV5-4 to TRBJ2-5; D may match TRBD1 or TRBD2 (5 bases each). The CDR3 loop spans 14 amino acids. Deletions cut 2 bases from V and 4 bases from J, with 12 bases between. Germline V gene sequence: CDR1 SGHNT, CDR2 YYREEE (reference sequence). The CDR3: CASSLEGKGETQYF. The CDR3 DNA reads TGTGCCAGCAGCTTAGAGGGGAAGGGAGAGACCCAGTACTTC.

This clonotype has at least ten counts. This may be a read error, as it is one base from a much larger clone. The chain joins TRBV2 to TRBJ1-2; D is uncertain. Trimming left V 4 bases short and J 8 bases short, with 23 bases between. The CDR3 extends over 16 amino acids. Looked up from germline, CDR1 is SNHLY and CDR2 is FYNNEI. This CDR3 is CASSGAPRRSVIGYTF. The CDR3 coding sequence is TGTGCCAGCAGTGGAGCGCCTCGGCGGAGCGTCATCGGCTACACCTTC.

To note about this clonotype: A much larger clone differs by one base, so this may be a read error. This chain joins TRBV6-5 and TRBJ2-7; 13 bases agree with TRBD2. Germline V gene lookup returns CDR1 MNHEY and CDR2 SVGAGI. The CDR3 runs to 16 residues. The J segment lost 2 bases and the V segment lost 4 bases, leaving 5 bases of the junction unmatched. In DNA form, the CDR3 reads TGTGCCAGCAGTTGCGGCGGGACTAGCGGGGCCTACGAGCAGTACTTC. The encoded protein is CASSCGGTSGAYEQYF.

The genes are TRBV20-1 and TRBJ2-2; D assignment may be TRBD1 or TRBD2 (6 bases each). There are 17 residues in the CDR3. Germline values: CDR1 DFQATT, CDR2 SNEGSKA (reference sequence). Trimming stripped 1 base from V and 4 bases from J, with 19 bases between. CDR3 sequence: CSARGVAGRGGTGELFF. The CDR3 DNA reads TGCAGTGCTAGAGGTGTCGCGGGGCGAGGGGGCACCGGGGAGCTGTTTTTT.

This clonotype was observed many times. The genes are TRBV7-6 and TRBJ1-5; 9 bases align to TRBD1. The germline V gene encodes CDR1 SGHVS and CDR2 FNYEAQ. There are 15 residues in the CDR3. V was pared by 5 bases and J by 0 bases, with 2 bases of the junction left unmatched. The CDR3 is CASSKDRGSNQPQHF. The CDR3, as DNA: TGTGCCAGCAGCAAGGACAGGGGTAGCAATCAGCCCCAGCATTTT.

This clonotype was observed many times. CDR3 region: CSAREVRDRGRGTEAFF. CDR3 bases: TGCAGTGCTAGAGAGGTCCGGGACAGGGGGCGCGGGACTGAAGCTTTCTTT. The genes are TRBV20-1 and TRBJ1-1, with 12 bases lining up with TRBD1. The junction had 10 bases not matched to a gene; V was cut back by 0 bases and J by 5 bases. Germline CDR1 and CDR2: DFQATT and SNEGSKA (reference sequence). This CDR3 spans 17 amino acids.

The chain is built from TRBV15 and TRBJ1-1; D is ambiguous. V shed 0 bases and J shed 5 bases, with 13 bases lying between them. Germline assignment: CDR1 LNHNV and CDR2 YYDKDF (reference sequence). There are 15 residues in the CDR3. This CDR3 is CATSRDLMSETEAFF. The CDR3 coding sequence is TGTGCCACCAGCAGAGATCTTATGAGTGAAACTGAAGCTTTCTTT.

The chain has TRBV10-3 and TRBJ2-5; D unresolved. This CDR3 contains 13 residues. V lost 10 bases and J lost 1, with 13 bases in between. Germline V gene data show CDR1 as ENHRY and CDR2 as SYGVKD. In DNA, the CDR3 is TGTGCCACCACCGCCCCGCCCCAAGAGACCCAGTACTTC. Its translation is CATTAPPQETQYF.

This clonotype was seen only a few times. This chain uses TRBV14 with TRBJ2-5; 8 bases agree with TRBD1. The germline gives CDR1 SGHDN, CDR2 FVKESK. Unmatched junction bases numbered 8, after V lost 6 bases and J lost 5 bases. The CDR3 runs 14 residues. The CDR3 coding sequence is TGTGCCAGCAGTCGTTATACAGGGGGGGAGACCCAGTACTTC. Its translation is CASSRYTGGETQYF.

This clonotype was counted at least ten times. The chain couples TRBV12-3 or TRBV12-4 to TRBJ1-5, with D uncertain. V dropped 3 bases and J dropped 0 bases, with 12 bases sitting between them. The CDR3 runs 16 residues. CDR3 DNA sequence: TGTGCCAGCAGTTTCCAATCGGTCCATAGCAATCAGCCCCAGCATTTT. Amino acids: CASSFQSVHSNQPQHF.